The 9 T cell receptor beta chains below all came from one sample that was sequenced in a study of cytomegalovirus exposure and HLA in healthy donors. PCR primers comprised 60 Vbeta and 13 Jbeta primers. Data came from immunoSEQ multiplex PCR; TCRdb stores just in-frame clones and leaves some out. The sample lists approximately 88,000 clones; 64% were seen once. Sequencing input: PBMCs. The receptor source for this set is a man aged 55 to 69 in good health and CMV-seronegative.

The CDR3 nucleotides are TGTGCCAGCAGCGTAGCGACTAGCTGGGACAATGAGCAGTTCTTC. It codes for CASSVATSWDNEQFF. The chain has TRBV9 and TRBJ2-1; 7 nucleotides align to TRBD2. The CDR3 totals 15 residues. Losses at the gene ends were 0 bases for V and 5 bases for J; bases not matched to a gene: 5. From germline, CDR1 is SGDLS and CDR2 YYNGEE.

In the case of this clone: Given the absence of the conserved phenylalanine or tryptophan at the CDR3 end, a read error is likely. This chain uses TRBV15 with TRBJ2-7, with D perhaps TRBD1 (6 bases). Trimming removed 0 bases at V and 2 bases at J, with 11 bases between. Germline V CDR1 and CDR2: LNHNV, YYDKDF (reference sequence). The CDR3 is 15 amino acids. CDR3 region: CATSRDDQGTYEQYL. CDR3 coding DNA: TGTGCCACCAGCAGAGATGATCAGGGGACCTACGAGCAGTACCTC.

The chain couples TRBV4-1 to TRBJ2-4; 7 bases fit TRBD1. Germline V gene data show CDR1 as MGHRA and CDR2 as YSYEKL. This CDR3 has 16 residues. Unmatched junction bases numbered 3, after V lost 0 bases and J lost 1 base. In nucleotides, the CDR3 is TGCGCCAGCAGCCAAGATGCCAGGGGGGCCAAAAACATTCAGTACTTC. Protein product: CASSQDARGAKNIQYF.

CDR3: CASGLAGDTDTQYF. The CDR3 nucleotides read TGTGCCAGCGGACTAGCGGGGGACACAGATACGCAGTATTTT. The rearrangement links TRBV27 to TRBJ2-3; 13 bases are a match to TRBD2. The CDR3 length is 14 residues. Germline lookup yields CDR1 MNHEY and CDR2 SMNVEV (reference sequence). Unmatched junction bases numbered 1, after V lost 8 bases and J lost 2 bases.

The V gene is TRBV11-3, the J gene TRBJ1-1; 11 nucleotides line up with TRBD1. Trimming cost V 4 bases and J 0 bases; bases outside gene matches: 7. CDR3 size: 17 residues. The germline CDR1 and CDR2 sequences are SGHNT and YENEEA. This CDR3 is CASSSGQGAVMNTEAFF. CDR3 nucleotide sequence: TGTGCCAGCAGCTCCGGACAGGGGGCGGTTATGAACACTGAAGCTTTCTTT.

The rearrangement uses TRBV7-3 and TRBJ2-2; the D gene is possibly TRBD2 (6 bases). CDR1 SGHTA and CDR2 FQGTGA come from the germline V gene. Between the trimmed V and J ends, which lost 4 bases and 0 bases, there was a span of 12 bases. This CDR3 is built from 16 residues. CDR3 coding DNA: TGTGCCAGCAGCTCACGACTAGACGCGAACACCGGGGAGCTGTTTTTT. It encodes CASSSRLDANTGELFF.

The V call is TRBV27, the J call TRBJ1-2, with 10 bases aligning to TRBD1. CDR1 and CDR2 from the germline V gene are MNHEY and SMNVEV (reference sequence). This CDR3 is built from 15 residues. J was trimmed by 6 bases and V by 2 bases; bases with no gene match: 6. The CDR3 DNA is TGTGCCAGCAGTTTAGACAGGGGGCGCAGCGATGGCTACACCTTC. Residues: CASSLDRGRSDGYTF.

The rearrangement links TRBV5-1 to TRBJ1-1; D call uncertain. The length of the CDR3 is 15 residues. Germline assignment: CDR1 SGHRS and CDR2 YFSETQ. Trimming shortened V by 4 bases and J by 4 bases, and 17 bases separated the two germline ends. The CDR3 DNA sequence: TGCGCCAGCAGCGTAGACTCCCAAAGAGGCACTGAAGCTTTCTTT. Translating it yields CASSVDSQRGTEAFF.

The sample holds a few counts of this clone. The rearrangement joins TRBV9 to TRBJ1-2; 7 bases line up with TRBD1. CDR1 and CDR2 (germline): SGDLS, YYNGEE. V was clipped by 0 bases and J by 4 bases; unmatched bases: 3. CDR3 size: 14 residues. CDR3 DNA sequence: TGTGCCAGCAGCGTAGAGGGACAGCGCTATGGCTACACCTTC. Its protein is CASSVEGQRYGYTF. The full variable domain, with the rest looked up from reference TRBV9 and TRBJ1-2, is DSGVTQTPKHLITATGQRVTLRCSPRSGDLSVYWYQQSLDQGLQFLIQYYNGEERAKGNILERFSAQQFPDLHSELNLSSLELGDSALYFCASSVEGQRYGYTFGSGTRLTVV.